A selection of T cell receptor beta chains follows, all from one sample in a study of T cells after yellow fever vaccination. TCRdb analysed the 5' RACE reads with MiXCR anew, one entry per CDR3 protein. The sample carries about 320,000 distinct CDR3 sequences, around 7% recorded once. Sequenced here: PBMCs, sampled roughly 45 days after the first yellow fever vaccination. The receptors shown here come from a young man who received the YFV17D yellow fever vaccine. The CDR3 runs from the conserved cysteine through the conserved F or W. Fields, in order: V gene, D gene, J gene, clone size, CDR3 protein, CDR3 DNA. D genes are given only for firm matches. Clone size is not always given. Where it is, it says once, few, many or a class for expanded clones.

>TRBV7-2|NA|TRBJ2-1|many
CASSPRVTEQFF
TGTGCCAGCAGCCCCCGGGTTACCGAGCAGTTCTTC
>TRBV5-1|NA|TRBJ2-3|NA
CASSSLTGASTDTQYF
TGCGCCAGCAGCTCCTTGACCGGGGCCAGCACAGATACGCAGTATTTT
>TRBV7-9|NA|TRBJ2-3|many
CASSAAGAPDTQYF
TGTGCCAGCAGCGCAGCAGGGGCCCCGGATACGCAGTATTTT
>TRBV16|TRBD1|TRBJ1-2|NA
CASSDRQGGNYGYTF
TGTGCCAGCAGCGACCGACAGGGGGGAAACTATGGCTACACCTTC
>TRBV5-6|NA|TRBJ2-3|few
CASSLRASGRGTDTQYF
TGTGCCAGCAGCTTGCGGGCGTCCGGCCGCGGCACAGATACGCAGTATTTT
>TRBV19|TRBD1|TRBJ2-7|NA
CASSADRGGLEQYF
TGTGCCAGTAGTGCCGATCGAGGGGGCCTCGAGCAGTACTTC
>TRBV28|NA|TRBJ1-5|few
CASSLWSNALPQHF
TGTGCCAGCAGTTTATGGTCGAACGCGTTGCCCCAGCATTTT
>TRBV20-1|TRBD2|TRBJ2-5|NA
CSASRWEGKETQYF
TGCAGTGCTAGTCGGTGGGAGGGGAAAGAGACCCAGTACTTC
>TRBV9|TRBD2|TRBJ2-1|many
CASSFPPGGALNEQFF
TGTGCCAGCAGCTTCCCCCCGGGGGGGGCCCTCAATGAGCAGTTCTTC
>TRBV20-1|NA|TRBJ2-2|NA
CSARRLGMAGELFF
TGCAGTGCTAGGAGACTAGGAATGGCCGGGGAGCTGTTTTTT
>TRBV13|TRBD2|TRBJ2-2|NA
CAFCPGGRGSITGELFF
TGTGCCTTCTGCCCGGGTGGGCGGGGGAGTATCACCGGGGAGCTGTTTTTT
>TRBV12-3/TRBV12-4|NA|TRBJ1-1|few
CASSLGPNLAEAFF
TGTGCCAGCAGTTTAGGTCCGAACCTAGCTGAAGCTTTCTTT
>TRBV15|NA|TRBJ2-5|NA
CATSPSGYQETQYF
TGTGCCACCTCCCCATCGGGGTACCAAGAGACCCAGTACTTC
>TRBV5-1|TRBD1|TRBJ2-5|many
CASSSHLGQVQETQYF
TGCGCCAGCAGCTCACACTTAGGACAGGTCCAAGAGACCCAGTACTTC
>TRBV7-9|TRBD1|TRBJ2-5|NA
CASSSPDGQGSKTQYF
TGTGCCAGCAGCTCTCCCGACGGACAGGGTTCCAAGACCCAGTACTTC
>TRBV6-5|TRBD1|TRBJ2-5|NA
CASRRDSRPQETQYF
TGTGCCAGCAGACGGGACAGCAGGCCCCAAGAGACCCAGTACTTC
>TRBV10-3|NA|TRBJ1-6|few
CAISESGSSSYNSPLHF
TGTGCCATCAGTGAGTCGGGCAGCAGCTCCTATAATTCACCCCTCCACTTT
>TRBV5-1|NA|TRBJ2-2|many
CASSLGANTGELFF
TGTGCCAGCAGCTTGGGTGCCAACACCGGGGAGCTGTTTTTT
>TRBV28|NA|TRBJ2-3|NA
CASSLGGPPGAVVTDAQYF
TGTGCCAGCAGTTTGGGGGGCCCCCCGGGGGCCGTTGTTACAGATGCGCAGTATTTT
>TRBV5-1|TRBD1|TRBJ1-3|NA
CASSKGQSGNTIYF
TGCGCCAGCAGCAAGGGACAGTCGGGAAACACCATATATTTT
>TRBV6-1|TRBD1|TRBJ2-2|few
CASRGQGANTGELFF
TGTGCCAGCAGGGGACAGGGTGCGAACACCGGGGAGCTGTTTTTT
>TRBV10-3|TRBD1|TRBJ2-1|NA
CAISGQGQGYNEQFF
TGTGCCATCAGCGGACAGGGGCAGGGATACAATGAGCAGTTCTTC
>TRBV6-6|NA|TRBJ2-7|NA
CASRTWEGGEQYF
TGTGCCAGCAGGACCTGGGAGGGGGGGGAGCAGTACTTC
>TRBV5-1|NA|TRBJ1-3|few
CASSLGRKGDTIYF
TGCGCCAGCAGCCTGGGTCGAAAGGGAGACACCATATATTTT
>TRBV6-5|NA|TRBJ2-7|few
CASSSGHSSEQYF
TGTGCCAGCAGTTCGGGACACTCTAGTGAGCAGTACTTC
>TRBV14|NA|TRBJ1-1|NA
CASSNQLNTEAFF
TGTGCCAGCAGCAACCAACTGAACACTGAAGCTTTCTTT
>TRBV12-3/TRBV12-4|NA|TRBJ1-2|many
CASRDEDGAGGYTF
TGTGCCAGCAGGGACGAGGACGGTGCTGGAGGCTACACCTTC
>TRBV7-6|NA|TRBJ2-2|few
CASSLARAANTGELFF
TGTGCCAGCAGCTTAGCTCGTGCAGCTAACACCGGGGAGCTGTTTTTT
>TRBV7-8|TRBD1|TRBJ1-1|NA
CASREQGGRGTEAFF
TGTGCCAGCAGGGAACAGGGGGGACGGGGCACTGAAGCTTTCTTT
>TRBV5-6|TRBD1|TRBJ2-1|NA
CASTPGTGDHEQFF
TGTGCCAGCACCCCCGGGACAGGGGATCATGAGCAGTTCTTC
>TRBV6-1|NA|TRBJ1-1|NA
CASTFVLTEAFF
TGTGCCAGCACCTTCGTACTCACTGAAGCTTTCTTT
>TRBV4-2|NA|TRBJ2-1|few
CASSQDSRGSSYNEQFF
TGTGCCAGCAGCCAAGATTCCCGGGGTAGCTCCTACAATGAGCAGTTCTTC
>TRBV25-1|TRBD1|TRBJ2-5|few
CASSEYQGTGGRETQYF
TGTGCCAGCAGTGAATACCAGGGGACAGGGGGCCGGGAGACCCAGTACTTC
>TRBV19|NA|TRBJ1-5|few
CASSPDGVNQPQHF
TGTGCCAGTAGTCCGGACGGGGTCAATCAGCCCCAGCATTTT
>TRBV7-6|NA|TRBJ2-2|few
CASSSRGAPITGELFF
TGTGCCAGCAGCTCTAGAGGGGCGCCGATCACCGGGGAGCTGTTTTTT
>TRBV7-6|TRBD1|TRBJ1-5|NA
CASSSGTGAQPQHF
TGTGCCAGCAGCTCCGGGACAGGCGCTCAGCCCCAGCATTTT
>TRBV28|NA|TRBJ1-5|few
CASRGRTSNQPQHF
TGTGCCAGCAGGGGACGGACTAGCAATCAGCCCCAGCATTTT
>TRBV7-8|NA|TRBJ1-1|many
CASSHTGEAFF
TGTGCCAGCAGCCATACAGGGGAAGCTTTCTTT
>TRBV4-2|NA|TRBJ2-3|few
CASSQETEKTDTQYF
TGTGCCAGCAGCCAAGAAACGGAAAAGACAGATACGCAGTATTTT
>TRBV7-9|TRBD2|TRBJ2-7|NA
CASSHQGLAGTYEQYF
TGTGCCAGCAGCCATCAAGGGCTAGCGGGGACCTACGAGCAGTACTTC
>TRBV5-1|TRBD1|TRBJ2-7|few
CASSPQGTGNEQYF
TGCGCCAGCAGCCCGCAGGGGACAGGGAACGAGCAGTACTTC
>TRBV2|TRBD2|TRBJ2-1|few
CASARGGYNEQFF
TGTGCCAGCGCCCGGGGGGGATACAATGAGCAGTTCTTC
>TRBV6-5|NA|TRBJ1-1|NA
CASSYSRGRTEAFF
TGTGCCAGCAGTTACTCGCGGGGTCGGACTGAAGCTTTCTTT
>TRBV6-5|NA|TRBJ2-1|many
CASSWGGSSYNEQFF
TGTGCCAGCAGTTGGGGGGGCTCATCCTACAATGAGCAGTTCTTC
>TRBV7-2|TRBD1|TRBJ1-5|few
CASSFGQASNQPQHF
TGTGCCAGCAGCTTCGGACAGGCTAGCAATCAGCCCCAGCATTTT
>TRBV14|TRBD1|TRBJ1-5|few
CASSSHGTGGNQPQHF
TGTGCCAGCAGCTCTCACGGGACAGGGGGCAATCAGCCCCAGCATTTT
>TRBV12-3/TRBV12-4|NA|TRBJ1-6|few
CASRQGFNSPLHF
TGTGCCAGCAGACAGGGATTTAATTCACCCCTCCACTTT
>TRBV27|TRBD1|TRBJ2-5|NA
CASPQIPGQSAKTQYF
TGTGCCAGCCCACAGATACCGGGACAGTCGGCGAAGACCCAGTACTTC
>TRBV30|TRBD2|TRBJ2-1|NA
CAWSVGTSGGYNEQFF
TGTGCCTGGAGTGTCGGGACTAGCGGGGGGTACAATGAGCAGTTCTTC
>TRBV7-8|NA|TRBJ2-1|few
CASSAGRGRLISDEQFF
TGTGCCAGCAGCGCCGGACGGGGACGCCTAATATCGGATGAGCAGTTCTTC
>TRBV12-3/TRBV12-4|NA|TRBJ1-1|few
CASSVPVGTEAFF
TGTGCCAGCAGTGTGCCAGTGGGCACTGAAGCTTTCTTT
>TRBV20-1|NA|TRBJ1-2|many
CSATDGRTVGYTF
TGCAGTGCTACGGACGGCAGGACAGTAGGCTACACCTTC
>TRBV12-3/TRBV12-4|TRBD1|TRBJ1-6|many
CASSPRTGGGNSPLHF
TGTGCCAGCAGCCCCAGGACAGGGGGCGGAAATTCACCCCTCCACTTT